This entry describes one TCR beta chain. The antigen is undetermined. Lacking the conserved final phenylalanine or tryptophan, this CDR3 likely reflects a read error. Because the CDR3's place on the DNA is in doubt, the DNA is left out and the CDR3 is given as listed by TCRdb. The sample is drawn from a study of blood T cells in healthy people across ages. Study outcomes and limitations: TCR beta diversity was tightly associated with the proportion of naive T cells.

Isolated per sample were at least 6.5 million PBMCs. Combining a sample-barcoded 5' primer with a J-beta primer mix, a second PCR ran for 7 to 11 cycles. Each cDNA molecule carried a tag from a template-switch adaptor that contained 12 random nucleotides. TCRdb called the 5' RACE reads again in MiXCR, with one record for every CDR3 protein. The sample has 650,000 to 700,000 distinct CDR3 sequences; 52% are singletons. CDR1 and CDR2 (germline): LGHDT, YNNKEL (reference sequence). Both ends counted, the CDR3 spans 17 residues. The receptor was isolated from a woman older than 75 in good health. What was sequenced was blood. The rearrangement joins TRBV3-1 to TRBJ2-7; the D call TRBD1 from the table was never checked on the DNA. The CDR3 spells CASSQEAPLWGYLRAVL.